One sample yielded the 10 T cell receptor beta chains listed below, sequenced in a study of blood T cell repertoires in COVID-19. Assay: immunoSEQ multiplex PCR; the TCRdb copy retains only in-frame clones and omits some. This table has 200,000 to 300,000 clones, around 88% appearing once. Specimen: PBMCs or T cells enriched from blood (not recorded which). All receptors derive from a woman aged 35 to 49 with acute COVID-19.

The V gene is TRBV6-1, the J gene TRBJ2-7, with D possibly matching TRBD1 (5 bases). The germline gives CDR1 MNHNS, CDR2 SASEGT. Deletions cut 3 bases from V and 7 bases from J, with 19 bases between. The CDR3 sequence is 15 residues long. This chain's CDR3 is CASSEGTRVGEEQYF. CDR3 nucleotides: TGTGCCAGCAGTGAGGGTACCAGGGTAGGTGAGGAGCAGTACTTC.

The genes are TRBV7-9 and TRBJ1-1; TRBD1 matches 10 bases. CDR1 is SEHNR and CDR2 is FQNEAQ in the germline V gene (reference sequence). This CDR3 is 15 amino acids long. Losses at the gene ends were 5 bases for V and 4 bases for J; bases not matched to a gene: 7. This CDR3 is CASSEGTGVTTEAFF. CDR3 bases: TGTGCCAGCAGCGAGGGGACAGGGGTTACCACTGAAGCTTTCTTT.

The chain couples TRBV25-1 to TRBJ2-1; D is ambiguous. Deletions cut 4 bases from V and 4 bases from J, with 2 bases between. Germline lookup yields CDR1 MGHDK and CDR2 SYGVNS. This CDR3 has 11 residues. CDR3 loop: CASSVYNEQFF. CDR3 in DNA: TGTGCCAGCAGTGTATACAATGAGCAGTTCTTC.

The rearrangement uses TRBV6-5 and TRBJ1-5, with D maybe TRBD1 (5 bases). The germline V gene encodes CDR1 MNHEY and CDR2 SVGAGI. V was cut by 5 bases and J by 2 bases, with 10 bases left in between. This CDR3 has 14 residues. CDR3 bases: TGTGCCAGCAGTACCCGGGGGGGCAATCAGCCCCAGCATTTT. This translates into CASSTRGGNQPQHF.

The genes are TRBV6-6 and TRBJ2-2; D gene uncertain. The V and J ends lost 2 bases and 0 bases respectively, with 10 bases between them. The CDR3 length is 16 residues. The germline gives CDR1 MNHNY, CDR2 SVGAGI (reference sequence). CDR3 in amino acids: CASSYISSANTGELFF. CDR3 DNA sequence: TGTGCCAGCAGTTACATCAGTTCCGCGAACACCGGGGAGCTGTTTTTT.

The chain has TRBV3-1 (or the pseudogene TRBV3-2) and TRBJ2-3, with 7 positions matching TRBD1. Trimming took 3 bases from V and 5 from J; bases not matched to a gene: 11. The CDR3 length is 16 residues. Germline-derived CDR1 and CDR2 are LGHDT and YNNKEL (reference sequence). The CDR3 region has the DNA TGTGCCAGCAGCCATACCTCGGGACAGCGTGAAGATACGCAGTATTTT. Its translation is CASSHTSGQREDTQYF.

CDR3: CASREDATGPLHF. CDR3 sequence (DNA): TGTGCCAGCAGGGAGGACGCGACAGGACCCCTCCACTTT. V gene TRBV28 combines with J gene TRBJ1-6, with D maybe TRBD1 (6 bases). The CDR3 runs 13 residues. Germline CDR1 reads MDHEN; CDR2 reads SYDVKM. Trimming stripped 6 bases from V and 12 bases from J, with 15 bases between.

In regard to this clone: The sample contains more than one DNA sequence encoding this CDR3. DNA of the CDR3: TGTGCCAGCAGCTTCGGGCAGGGGAACGAAAAACTGTTTTTT. Its protein is CASSFGQGNEKLFF. The chain uses TRBV7-9 and TRBJ1-4; D is possibly TRBD1 (6 bases). V lost 3 bases and J 8 bases, leaving 13 bases between the germline ends. This CDR3 comprises 14 residues. Germline CDR1 SEHNR, CDR2 FQNEAQ (reference sequence). Supplemented by reference TRBV7-9 and TRBJ1-4, the full variable domain reads DTGVSQNPRHKITKRGQNVTFRCDPISEHNRLYWYRQTLGQGPEFLTYFQNEAQLEKSRLLSDRFSAERPKGSFSTLEIQRTEQGDSAMYLCASSFGQGNEKLFFGSGTQLSVL.

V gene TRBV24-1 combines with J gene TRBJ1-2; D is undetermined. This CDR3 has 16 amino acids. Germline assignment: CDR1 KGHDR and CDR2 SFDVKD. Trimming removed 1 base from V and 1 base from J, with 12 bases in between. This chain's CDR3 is CATSDFGREDNYGYTF. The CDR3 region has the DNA TGTGCCACCAGTGATTTCGGGAGGGAGGATAACTATGGCTACACCTTC.

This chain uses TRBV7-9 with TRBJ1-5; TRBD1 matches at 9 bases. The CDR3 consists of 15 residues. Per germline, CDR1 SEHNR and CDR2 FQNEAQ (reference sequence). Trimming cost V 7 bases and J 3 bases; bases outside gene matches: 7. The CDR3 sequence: CASMPGTGNNQPQHF. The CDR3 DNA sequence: TGTGCCAGCATGCCCGGGACAGGGAACAATCAGCCCCAGCATTTT.